The 30 T cell receptor beta chains reported below all come from one sample, sequenced in a study of cytomegalovirus exposure and HLA in healthy donors. TCRdb's copy holds only in-frame clones and misses some; the assay was immunoSEQ multiplex PCR. The top ten clones hold 0.37% of a sample with 250,000 or so clones, around 87% of them seen once. Material for sequencing was PBMCs. These receptors were taken from a young woman in good health and CMV-seronegative.

The rearrangement joins TRBV10-3 to TRBJ2-5; 11 nucleotides agree with TRBD2. With 4 bases clipped from V and 6 bases from J, the junction kept 1 base outside the gene matches. Looked up from germline, CDR1 is ENHRY and CDR2 is SYGVKD. The CDR3 extends over 13 amino acids. The CDR3 protein is CAISVAGGQTQYF. The CDR3 DNA sequence: TGTGCCATCAGTGTAGCGGGGGGGCAGACCCAGTACTTC.

Only one count was recorded for this clone. The gene calls are TRBV28 and TRBJ1-3, with D perhaps matching TRBD1 (5 bases). The CDR3 is 15 residues long. Deletions cut 11 bases from V and 0 bases from J, with 17 bases between. CDR1 and CDR2 (germline): MDHEN, SYDVKM. DNA of the CDR3: TGTGCCGGGGGGTACAGGATGAGCTCTGGAAACACCATATATTTT. Protein product: CAGGYRMSSGNTIYF.

The table lists this clone with a count of one. The V call is TRBV7-9, the J call TRBJ1-4, with a possible D match to TRBD1 (6 bases). Trimming left V 3 bases short and J 8 bases short, with 13 bases between. Germline assignment: CDR1 SEHNR and CDR2 FQNEAQ (reference sequence). The CDR3 sequence is 14 residues long. As DNA, the CDR3 is TGTGCCAGCAGCTTTCAAGGGGGACGCGAAAAACTGTTTTTT. Amino acid sequence: CASSFQGGREKLFF. The variable domain in full, completed from reference TRBV7-9 and TRBJ1-4, reads DTGVSQNPRHKITKRGQNVTFRCDPISEHNRLYWYRQTLGQGPEFLTYFQNEAQLEKSRLLSDRFSAERPKGSFSTLEIQRTEQGDSAMYLCASSFQGGREKLFFGSGTQLSVL.

The chain joins TRBV28 to TRBJ2-5, with 10 bases lining up with TRBD1. This CDR3 has 16 residues. Germline loops: CDR1 MDHEN, CDR2 SYDVKM. V was clipped by 5 bases and J by 5 bases; unmatched bases: 11. The CDR3 DNA is TGTGCCAGCAGTAAGCCCGGGACAGGGGCCGGGGAGACCCAGTACTTC. It is translated as CASSKPGTGAGETQYF. Supplemented by reference TRBV28 and TRBJ2-5, the full variable domain reads DVKVTQSSRYLVKRTGEKVFLECVQDMDHENMFWYRQDPGLGLRLIYFSYDVKMKEKGDIPEGYSVSREKKERFSLILESASTNQTSMYLCASSKPGTGAGETQYFGPGTRLLVL.

This clone has a handful of counts. At the DNA level, this CDR3 is encoded by other sequences in the same sample as well. The rearrangement links TRBV27 to TRBJ1-6; D uncertain. The CDR3 is made up of 14 amino acids. Germline V gene sequence: CDR1 MNHEY, CDR2 SMNVEV (reference sequence). V dropped 0 bases and J dropped 7 bases, with 7 bases sitting between them. The CDR3, as DNA: TGTGCCAGCAGTTTATCCCGGGGAAATTCACCCCTCCACTTT. Translated: CASSLSRGNSPLHF.

The chain couples TRBV6-5 to TRBJ1-2, with TRBD1 as a possible D gene (6 bases). The germline V gene has CDR1 MNHEY and CDR2 SVGAGI. The CDR3 is 16 amino acids. V dropped 1 base and J dropped 0 bases, with 12 bases sitting between them. As DNA, the CDR3 is TGTGCCAGCAGTTACTGGACAGATGCAGCTAACTATGGCTACACCTTC. Residues: CASSYWTDAANYGYTF.

The V call is TRBV7-8, the J call TRBJ2-7, with TRBD1 matching 7 bases. CDR3 length equals 14 residues. Germline V gene sequence: CDR1 SGHVS, CDR2 FQNEAQ. The V and J ends lost 7 bases and 4 bases, in that order; junction bases with no gene match: 10. This CDR3 reads CASTNYGTVYEQYF. The CDR3 DNA sequence: TGTGCCAGCACCAACTACGGGACAGTTTACGAGCAGTACTTC.

The chain is built from TRBV5-1 and TRBJ2-1, with D perhaps matching TRBD1 (5 bases). V shed 4 bases and J shed 8 bases, with 22 bases lying between them. The CDR3 has 16 residues. Germline CDR1 reads SGHRS; CDR2 reads YFSETQ. The CDR3 DNA sequence: TGCGCCAGCAGCATCGAAGGGGTTACGAGTTTCCATGAGCAGTTCTTC. It yields the protein CASSIEGVTSFHEQFF.

The V call is TRBV6-5, the J call TRBJ2-2; D is unresolved. Germline loops: CDR1 MNHEY, CDR2 SVGAGI. CDR3 length: 14 amino acids. V was shortened by 4 bases and J by 6 bases, with 12 bases between the two germline ends. The CDR3 is CASSSTGGAGELFF. The CDR3 nucleotides are TGTGCCAGCAGTTCCACGGGTGGCGCCGGGGAGCTGTTTTTT.

V is TRBV19 and J is TRBJ2-5; 8 bases agree with TRBD2. CDR3 length equals 14 residues. V trimming: 6 bases; J trimming: 4 bases; junction bases outside the gene matches: 7. Germline V gene sequence: CDR1 LNHDA, CDR2 SQIVND (reference sequence). The CDR3 region has the DNA TGTGCCAGTAGCTACCCCGGGACTAGAGAGACCCAGTACTTC. Translation: CASSYPGTRETQYF.

The chain is built from TRBV9 and TRBJ2-5, with TRBD2 identical over 7 bases. Germline CDR1 is SGDLS and CDR2 is YYNGEE. V lost 3 bases, J lost 3 bases, and 5 bases stayed unmatched. The CDR3 consists of 14 residues. The CDR3: CASSGGGSEETQYF. The CDR3 DNA reads TGTGCCAGCAGCGGGGGAGGGTCCGAAGAGACCCAGTACTTC.

The chain uses TRBV6-5 and TRBJ1-2; D is unclear. The CDR3 is 11 amino acids. Trimming cost V 4 bases and J 2 bases, with 2 bases left between them. Germline CDR1 reads MNHEY; CDR2 reads SVGAGI. The CDR3 DNA reads as TGTGCCAGCAGTTCAAACTATGGCTACACCTTC. This translates into CASSSNYGYTF.

The V call is TRBV2, the J call TRBJ2-3; a possible D gene is TRBD1 (5 bases). Germline CDR1 and CDR2: SNHLY and FYNNEI. Trimming took 4 bases from V and 4 from J, leaving 15 bases between them. The length of the CDR3 is 15 residues. The CDR3 sequence: CASSATVIAADTQYF. Here the CDR3 DNA reads TGTGCCAGCAGTGCGACAGTCATCGCCGCAGATACGCAGTATTTT.

This clone was recorded only once. This sequence joins TRBV19 and TRBJ1-5; no definite D call. The CDR3 has 13 residues. Trimming removed 7 bases at V and 4 bases at J, with 11 bases between. Germline lookup yields CDR1 LNHDA and CDR2 SQIVND (reference sequence). CDR3 sequence (DNA): TGTGCCAGTACTGACACTCGGAATCAGCCCCAGCATTTT. This encodes CASTDTRNQPQHF.

The V gene is TRBV7-9, the J gene TRBJ2-5; TRBD2 is a possible D gene (6 bases). Trimming took 2 bases from V and 1 from J, leaving 8 bases between them. CDR3 length: 14 amino acids. Germline V lookup: CDR1 SEHNR, CDR2 FQNEAQ (reference sequence). CDR3 in amino acids: CASSLNGGQETQYF. CDR3 sequence (DNA): TGTGCCAGCAGCTTAAACGGGGGCCAAGAGACCCAGTACTTC.

This clone was detected only a few times. Other DNA sequences in the sample encode the same CDR3. The chain couples TRBV30 to TRBJ2-7; D possibly corresponds to TRBD1 (6 bases). The CDR3 totals 12 residues. Per germline, CDR1 GTSNPN and CDR2 SVGIG (reference sequence). V was cut by 3 bases and J by 2 bases, with 8 bases left in between. CDR3 sequence (DNA): TGTGCCTGGAGGGACAGCCCCTACGAGCAGTACTTC. Amino acid sequence: CAWRDSPYEQYF.

V usage is TRBV29-1 and J usage is TRBJ1-3; D remains ambiguous. V lost 7 bases to trimming and J lost 5 bases, with 15 bases between them. The CDR3 has 13 amino acids. Germline CDR1 SQVTM, CDR2 ANQGSEA. The CDR3 nucleotides read TGCAGCGCCGAACTCAGGCTAAGAAACACCATATATTTT. It is translated as CSAELRLRNTIYF.

The chain joins TRBV27 to TRBJ1-5; 8 nucleotides align to TRBD1. Germline V gene data show CDR1 as MNHEY and CDR2 as SMNVEV (reference sequence). This CDR3 spans 17 amino acids. The V gene end was trimmed by 3 bases and the J gene end by 5 bases; junction bases not matched to a gene: 12. The CDR3 nucleotides read TGTGCCAGCAGTTTTAGGCTCGTGGGGACAGGTTATCAGCCCCAGCATTTT. Its translation is CASSFRLVGTGYQPQHF.

The chain has TRBV5-1 and TRBJ1-1; 8 bases are a match to TRBD1. This CDR3 has 15 residues. With 1 base clipped from V and 1 base from J, the junction kept 3 bases outside the gene matches. Germline values: CDR1 SGHRS, CDR2 YFSETQ. The CDR3 sequence: CASSLPDRGNTEAFF. The CDR3 DNA is TGCGCCAGCAGCTTGCCCGACAGGGGGAACACTGAAGCTTTCTTT.

This clone was observed once. The chain links TRBV5-6 to TRBJ1-2, with 10 bases matching TRBD1. The CDR3 loop spans 15 amino acids. Germline lookup yields CDR1 SGHDT and CDR2 YYEEEE. Germline trimming cut 4 bases from V and 5 bases from J; bases unmatched to any gene: 8. CDR3 sequence reads: CASSGMTGGAYGYTF. In DNA, the CDR3 is TGTGCCAGCAGCGGAATGACAGGGGGCGCGTATGGCTACACCTTC.

The chain combines TRBV12-5 with TRBJ2-7; D might be TRBD1 (6 bases). The CDR3 loop spans 16 amino acids. CDR1 and CDR2 from the germline V gene are LGHNT and FRNRAP. Trimming took off 6 bases at V and 1 base at J, with 19 bases between the two ends. CDR3 coding DNA: TGTGCTAGTGGAACGACCCGGGACACCCCATCCTACGAGCAGTACGTC. Translating it yields CASGTTRDTPSYEQYV.

The chain is built from TRBV7-9 and TRBJ2-2; D uncertain. The length of the CDR3 is 11 residues. V shed 5 bases and J shed 7 bases, with 5 bases lying between them. Germline V gene data show CDR1 as SEHNR and CDR2 as FQNEAQ (reference sequence). For the CDR3, the DNA is TGTGCCAGCAGCCCCGGCGGGGAGCTGTTTTTT. Translation gives CASSPGGELFF.

In regard to this clone: The same CDR3 can be traced to other DNA sequences in this sample. V is TRBV5-1 and J is TRBJ1-1; a weak D match, TRBD1 (5 bases). The V and J ends lost 5 bases and 1 base respectively, with 9 bases between them. Germline loops: CDR1 SGHRS, CDR2 YFSETQ. This CDR3 has 13 amino acids. Here the CDR3 DNA reads TGCGCCAGCAGTGTTCAGGGGAACACTGAAGCTTTCTTT. It specifies CASSVQGNTEAFF.

The chain recombines TRBV28 with TRBJ2-3; D gene uncertain. The CDR3 covers 11 residues. Germline lookup yields CDR1 MDHEN and CDR2 SYDVKM. Trimming shortened V by 3 bases and J by 6 bases, and 4 bases separated the two germline ends. CDR3 sequence (DNA): TGTGCCAGCAGTTTGCGTGATACGCAGTATTTT. It yields the protein CASSLRDTQYF.

This sequence joins TRBV18 and TRBJ2-7; D is perhaps TRBD2 (6 bases). V lost 2 bases, J lost 4 bases, and 12 bases lay in between. Per germline, CDR1 KGHSH and CDR2 LQKENI. This CDR3 comprises 14 residues. The CDR3 coding sequence is TGTGCCAGCTCACCAAATGGGGACTCGTACGAGCAGTACGTC. Protein product: CASSPNGDSYEQYV.

V and J are TRBV7-8 and TRBJ1-2; possible D gene TRBD1, 5 bases. The germline V gene has CDR1 SGHVS and CDR2 FQNEAQ. This CDR3 region has 17 residues. Trimming took 1 base from V and 0 from J, leaving 15 bases between them. This CDR3 is CASSLGSLPTANYGYTF. CDR3 DNA sequence: TGTGCCAGCAGCTTAGGTTCGCTGCCGACAGCTAACTATGGCTACACCTTC.

Of note for this clone: A junction boundary mismatches the germline segment, possibly from a read error. The chain is built from TRBV7-7 and TRBJ2-7; 7 bases are a match to TRBD2. This CDR3 contains 15 residues. Germline lookup yields CDR1 SSHAT and CDR2 FNYEAQ (reference sequence). CDR3: CASSLAAGGAYEQYF. The CDR3 nucleotides read TGTGCTAGCAGCTTAGCAGCTGGGGGGGCCTACGAGCAGTACTTC.

V usage is TRBV4-1 and J usage is TRBJ2-7; a weak D match, TRBD1 (6 bases). CDR1 and CDR2 from the germline V gene are MGHRA and YSYEKL. This CDR3 comprises 14 residues. Deletions cut 0 bases from V and 6 bases from J, with 12 bases between. Here the CDR3 DNA reads TGCGCCAGCAGCCAAGATCCACAGGGTTCCGAGCAGTACGTC. Protein sequence: CASSQDPQGSEQYV.

This clone appeared a single time. This chain connects TRBV27 to TRBJ2-3; TRBD2 might be the D (6 bases). The CDR3 sequence is 14 residues long. The ends were cut back, 2 bases at V and 2 bases at J, with 8 bases in the middle. The germline CDR1 and CDR2 sequences are MNHEY and SMNVEV (reference sequence). CDR3 sequence (DNA): TGTGCCAGCAGTTTAGCGGGGTACACAGATACGCAGTATTTT. Amino acid sequence: CASSLAGYTDTQYF.

The chain joins TRBV2 to TRBJ1-4; 10 bases fit TRBD1. Germline trimming cut 6 bases from V and 7 bases from J; bases unmatched to any gene: 5. From germline, CDR1 is SNHLY and CDR2 FYNNEI. CDR3 length: 14 residues. DNA for the CDR3: TGTGCCAGCAGACCGGGACAGGGGAGTGAAAAACTGTTTTTT. It encodes CASRPGQGSEKLFF.